These 21 T cell receptor beta chains were sequenced from one sample in a study of cytomegalovirus exposure and HLA in healthy donors. The PCR employed 60 Vbeta primers together with 13 Jbeta primers. Assay used: immunoSEQ multiplex PCR; TCRdb lists only in-frame clones, some missing. The sample includes roughly 240,000 clones, around 80% of them seen just once. The specimen sequenced was PBMCs. These receptors originate from a woman between 40 and 55 years old in good health and CMV-seropositive.

The chain combines TRBV6-5 with TRBJ1-1, with TRBD1 as a possible D gene (5 bases). Trimming left V 0 bases short and J 3 bases short, with 11 bases between. Germline V gene sequence: CDR1 MNHEY, CDR2 SVGAGI. The CDR3 is 15 amino acids. The DNA of the CDR3 is TGTGCCAGCAGTTACTCTGAGACAGCTGACACTGAAGCTTTCTTT. The encoded protein is CASSYSETADTEAFF.

Note on this clone: This CDR3 is also generated by other DNA sequences in the sample. The chain combines TRBV2 with TRBJ2-7; TRBD2 is a possible D gene (6 bases). With 6 bases removed from V and 0 bases from J, the gap between germline ends came to 6 bases. CDR1 and CDR2 (germline): SNHLY, FYNNEI. CDR3 length: 12 amino acids. CDR3 amino acids: CASSGGSYEQYF. CDR3 sequence (DNA): TGTGCCAGCAGCGGGGGCTCCTACGAGCAGTACTTC.

The chain combines TRBV5-4 with TRBJ2-2, with 14 bases aligning to TRBD2. The CDR3 runs to 17 residues. With V trimmed by 4 bases and J by 6 bases, 8 bases remained unmatched. Germline V gives CDR1 SGHNT, CDR2 YYREEE (reference sequence). The CDR3 sequence is CASSHGTSGSPAGELFF. CDR3 DNA: TGTGCCAGCAGCCACGGGACTAGCGGGAGTCCCGCCGGGGAGCTGTTTTTT.

The CDR3 is CASSYTPSWGPGEAFF. CDR3 nucleotide sequence: TGTGCCAGCAGCTACACCCCTTCATGGGGGCCGGGGGAAGCTTTCTTT. The chain carries TRBV7-2 and TRBJ1-1; perhaps TRBD1 as D (6 bases). The length of the CDR3 is 16 residues. Germline V CDR1 and CDR2: SGHTA, FQGNSA. The V end was cut by 4 bases, the J end by 8 bases, with 23 bases between.

Notes on this clone: Within the sample, other DNA sequences also encode this same CDR3. The chain joins TRBV11-3 to TRBJ2-3, with a weak D call TRBD1 (6 bases). Germline V gene lookup returns CDR1 SGHNT and CDR2 YENEEA. The CDR3 is 14 residues long. V lost 4 bases to trimming and J lost 0 bases, with 8 bases between them. CDR3 nucleotides: TGTGCCAGCAGCTCCGGACAGAGCACAGATACGCAGTATTTT. This sequence encodes CASSSGQSTDTQYF.

This sequence joins TRBV7-9 and TRBJ2-1; D unclear. This CDR3 has 15 amino acids. V shed 2 bases and J shed 4 bases, with 12 bases lying between them. Germline V gene data show CDR1 as SEHNR and CDR2 as FQNEAQ (reference sequence). CDR3 sequence (DNA): TGTGCCAGCAGCTTATCCTTTAACTTTTACAATGAGCAGTTCTTC. Amino acids: CASSLSFNFYNEQFF.

V and J are TRBV19 and TRBJ2-1; perhaps TRBD2 as D (5 bases). Germline values: CDR1 LNHDA, CDR2 SQIVND (reference sequence). This CDR3 has 14 amino acids. V lost 5 bases, J lost 8 bases, and 16 bases lay in between. CDR3 amino acids: CASSPTGRRDEQFF. In nucleotides, the CDR3 is TGTGCCAGTAGTCCAACTGGGAGAAGGGATGAGCAGTTCTTC.

This clone was observed a few times. The chain is built from TRBV6-6 and TRBJ2-7; 7 nucleotides agree with TRBD2. Trimming cost V 2 bases and J 2 bases; bases outside gene matches: 3. The CDR3 runs 14 residues. CDR1 is MNHNY and CDR2 is SVGAGI in the germline V gene (reference sequence). The CDR3 nucleotides read TGTGCCAGCAGTTACGGTCGGGGGGCCTACGAGCAGTACTTC. Translation gives CASSYGRGAYEQYF.

The rearrangement joins TRBV7-9 to TRBJ2-1; 9 bases line up with TRBD2. The CDR3 runs 16 residues. V gave up 2 bases and J gave up 9 bases; unmatched junction bases: 11. Germline V gene lookup returns CDR1 SEHNR and CDR2 FQNEAQ (reference sequence). The CDR3 DNA reads as TGTGCCAGCAGCTTAATTCGCGGGAGGGGCATTGGTGAGCAGTTCTTC. This encodes CASSLIRGRGIGEQFF.

V gene TRBV7-9 combines with J gene TRBJ2-7, with a tentative D call TRBD1 (7 bases). This CDR3 region has 14 residues. The V end lost 5 bases, the J end lost 0 bases, and 11 bases lay between the germline ends. From germline, CDR1 is SEHNR and CDR2 FQNEAQ (reference sequence). This CDR3 reads CASSQGGSSYEQYF. The CDR3 DNA sequence: TGTGCCAGCAGCCAGGGGGGAAGCTCCTACGAGCAGTACTTC. Looking up the rest from reference TRBV7-9 and TRBJ2-7 gives the full variable domain: DTGVSQNPRHKITKRGQNVTFRCDPISEHNRLYWYRQTLGQGPEFLTYFQNEAQLEKSRLLSDRFSAERPKGSFSTLEIQRTEQGDSAMYLCASSQGGSSYEQYFGPGTRLTVT.

This sequence joins TRBV30 and TRBJ2-5, with a tentative D call TRBD1 (5 bases). The CDR3 runs 11 residues. Per germline, CDR1 GTSNPN and CDR2 SVGIG (reference sequence). The germline V and J ends were trimmed by 0 bases and 14 bases, with 13 bases remaining between them. The CDR3 coding sequence is TGTGCCTGGAGTGTAGGACACCCGACTTACTTC. Translation gives CAWSVGHPTYF.

The V gene is TRBV6-6, the J gene TRBJ1-2, with D uncertain. The V gene lost 4 bases and the J gene lost 4 bases, with 10 bases spanning the gap. The CDR3 has 13 residues. Germline CDR1 MNHNY, CDR2 SVGAGI (reference sequence). The CDR3 reads CASSLWGGYGYTF. The CDR3, as DNA: TGTGCCAGCAGTTTGTGGGGAGGCTATGGCTACACCTTC.

This clone was seen only once. V gene TRBV28 combines with J gene TRBJ1-5, with a possible D match to TRBD1 (5 bases). Germline CDR1 reads MDHEN; CDR2 reads SYDVKM. V shed 5 bases and J shed 7 bases, with 15 bases lying between them. CDR3 length equals 14 residues. The DNA of the CDR3 is TGTGCCAGCAGTATAATAGGAGGGGTCCAGCCCCAGCATTTT. Encoded protein: CASSIIGGVQPQHF.

The V and J genes are TRBV10-3 and TRBJ1-1; possible D gene TRBD1, 5 bases. The CDR3 covers 15 residues. CDR1 is ENHRY, CDR2 SYGVKD, per germline. Trimming removed 3 bases at V and 1 base at J, with 12 bases between. The CDR3, as DNA: TGTGCCATCAGTGACGGGGGGGTTGAGAACACTGAAGCTTTCTTT. Amino acids: CAISDGGVENTEAFF.

V and J are TRBV15 and TRBJ1-2, with 7 bases aligning to TRBD1. V was clipped by 3 bases and J by 7 bases; unmatched bases: 5. The CDR3 length is 13 residues. Germline CDR1 is LNHNV and CDR2 is YYDKDF (reference sequence). Here the CDR3 reads CATSRDRQGGYTF. In DNA form, the CDR3 reads TGTGCCACCAGCAGGGACCGACAGGGTGGCTACACCTTC. Full variable domain (rest looked up from reference TRBV15 and TRBJ1-2): DAMVIQNPRYQVTQFGKPVTLSCSQTLNHNVMYWYQQKSSQAPKLLFHYYDKDFNNEADTPDNFQSRRPNTSFCFLDIRSPGLGDTAMYLCATSRDRQGGYTFGSGTRLTVV.

Only a few counts were recorded for this clone. This chain joins TRBV30 and TRBJ1-1; TRBD1 might be the D (5 bases). The length of the CDR3 is 13 residues. Deletions cut 0 bases from V and 9 bases from J, with 14 bases between. Germline V CDR1 and CDR2: GTSNPN, SVGIG (reference sequence). In DNA, the CDR3 is TGTGCCTGGAGTGTAAACGACAGATTAAAAGCTTTCTTT. It translates to CAWSVNDRLKAFF.

This clone has more than one count but fewer than ten. The rearrangement joins TRBV18 to TRBJ1-3, with D possibly TRBD1 on 5 matching bases. Germline assignment: CDR1 KGHSH and CDR2 LQKENI. CDR3 length: 15 amino acids. Trimming pared 2 bases from V and 7 bases from J, leaving 15 bases between. In nucleotides, the CDR3 is TGTGCCAGCTCACCATACGGGACGGAGGGGAACACCATATATTTT. Translation gives CASSPYGTEGNTIYF.

A remark on this clone: Other DNA variants within this sample encode the same CDR3. The J gene is TRBJ1-2, the V gene TRBV5-1; 9 bases align to TRBD1. The CDR3 is 13 residues long. The germline CDR1 and CDR2 sequences are SGHRS and YFSETQ. Unmatched junction bases numbered 5, after V lost 4 bases and J lost 7 bases. CDR3 DNA: TGCGCCAGCAGCCCGGGACAGGGCCGTGGCTACACCTTC. Its protein is CASSPGQGRGYTF.

CDR3 region: CASQGGRTGELFF. The CDR3 bases are TGCGCCAGCCAAGGAGGGAGGACCGGGGAGCTGTTTTTT. The rearrangement uses TRBV10-2 and TRBJ2-2; D might be TRBD2 (6 bases). The CDR3 covers 13 residues. The V and J ends lost 8 bases and 5 bases respectively, with 12 bases between them. Germline CDR1 and CDR2: WSHSY and SAAADI.

This chain connects TRBV7-9 to TRBJ1-1; perhaps TRBD1 as D (6 bases). V was cut by 5 bases and J by 1 base, with 14 bases left in between. The CDR3 contains 15 residues. Germline V gives CDR1 SEHNR, CDR2 FQNEAQ (reference sequence). CDR3 amino acids: CASSRGTGKNTEAFF. In DNA, the CDR3 is TGTGCCAGCAGCCGTGGCACAGGGAAGAACACTGAAGCTTTCTTT.

V is TRBV7-3 and J is TRBJ2-5; 8 bases match TRBD2. CDR3 length equals 14 residues. Unmatched junction bases numbered 8, after V lost 6 bases and J lost 5 bases. Germline lookup yields CDR1 SGHTA and CDR2 FQGTGA. Here the CDR3 reads CASSQEGLGETQYF. Written as DNA, the CDR3 is TGTGCCAGCAGTCAAGAGGGACTAGGGGAGACCCAGTACTTC.